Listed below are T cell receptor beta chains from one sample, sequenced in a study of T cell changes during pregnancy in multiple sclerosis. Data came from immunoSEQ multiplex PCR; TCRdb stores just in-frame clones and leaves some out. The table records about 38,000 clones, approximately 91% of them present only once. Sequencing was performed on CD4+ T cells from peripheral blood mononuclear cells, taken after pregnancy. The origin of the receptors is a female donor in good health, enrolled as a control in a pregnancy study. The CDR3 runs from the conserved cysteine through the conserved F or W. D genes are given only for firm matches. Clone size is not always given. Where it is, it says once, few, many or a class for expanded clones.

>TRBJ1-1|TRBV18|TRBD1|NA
CASSTSGTGTPEAFF
TGTGCCAGCTCAACATCTGGGACAGGGACCCCTGAAGCTTTCTTT
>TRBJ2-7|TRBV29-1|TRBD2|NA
CSVTPRRAGGLYEQYF
TGCAGCGTCACCCCTCGGAGAGCGGGGGGACTCTACGAGCAGTACTTC
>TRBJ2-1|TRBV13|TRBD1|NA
CASSLDPQGSSYNEQFF
TGTGCCAGCAGCTTAGACCCACAGGGGAGCTCCTACAATGAGCAGTTCTTC
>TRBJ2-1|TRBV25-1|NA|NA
CASSDSLVNEQFF
TGTGCCAGCAGTGATTCACTAGTTAATGAGCAGTTCTTC
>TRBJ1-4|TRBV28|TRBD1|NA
CASSFMQGGGEKLFF
TGTGCCAGCAGTTTTATGCAAGGGGGCGGTGAAAAACTGTTTTTT
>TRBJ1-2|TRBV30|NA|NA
CAWAPLDSRYGYTF
TGTGCCTGGGCCCCTTTAGACAGCCGCTATGGCTACACCTTC
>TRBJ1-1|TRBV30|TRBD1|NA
CAWSYRGNTEAFF
TGTGCCTGGAGTTACAGGGGAAACACTGAAGCTTTCTTT
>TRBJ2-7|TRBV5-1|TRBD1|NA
CASSLVGTATYEQYF
TGCGCCAGCAGCTTGGTAGGGACAGCAACCTACGAGCAGTACTTC
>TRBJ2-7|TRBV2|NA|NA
CASSEAAHEQYF
TGTGCCAGCAGTGAAGCGGCACACGAGCAGTACTTC
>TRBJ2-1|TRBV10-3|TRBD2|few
CAINERENGEQFF
TGTGCCATCAATGAGCGGGAGAACGGTGAGCAGTTCTTC
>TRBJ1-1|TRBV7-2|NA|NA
CASSLAAGAEAFF
TGTGCCAGCAGCTTAGCCGCAGGGGCTGAAGCTTTCTTT
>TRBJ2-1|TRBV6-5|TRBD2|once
CASSSLAGPYNEQFF
TGTGCCAGCAGTTCTCTAGCGGGACCCTACAATGAGCAGTTCTTC
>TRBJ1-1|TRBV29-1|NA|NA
CSTRDTEAFF
TGCAGCACCCGGGACACTGAAGCTTTCTTT
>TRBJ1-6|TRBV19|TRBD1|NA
CASSIGQGVTYNSPLHF
TGTGCCAGTAGTATCGGACAGGGGGTAACCTATAATTCACCCCTCCACTTT
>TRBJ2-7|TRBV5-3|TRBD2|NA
CARSEEAGEFYEQYF
TGTGCCAGAAGCGAGGAAGCGGGAGAATTCTACGAGCAGTACTTC
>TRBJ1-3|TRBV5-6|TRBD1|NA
CASRQTGEENTIYF
TGTGCCAGCAGGCAAACAGGGGAGGAAAACACCATATATTTT
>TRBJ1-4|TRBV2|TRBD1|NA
CASSDRTGEEKLFF
TGTGCCAGCAGTGACAGGACAGGGGAGGAAAAACTGTTTTTT
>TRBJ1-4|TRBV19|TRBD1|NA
CASRGDREAKLFF
TGTGCCAGTAGAGGCGACAGGGAGGCAAAACTGTTTTTT
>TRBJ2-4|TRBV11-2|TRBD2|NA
CASSSPQASGQMGLNIQYF
TGTGCCAGCAGCTCCCCGCAGGCTAGCGGCCAAATGGGGTTGAACATTCAGTACTTC
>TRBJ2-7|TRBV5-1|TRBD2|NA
CASSSGGGDAYEQYF
TGCGCCAGCAGCTCCGGGGGGGGTGATGCCTACGAGCAGTACTTC
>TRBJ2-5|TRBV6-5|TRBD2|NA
CASSPGGAETQYF
TGTGCCAGCAGCCCCGGGGGGGCCGAGACCCAGTACTTC
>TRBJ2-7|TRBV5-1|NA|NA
CASSLQGLSYEQSF
TGCGCCAGCTCCCTCCAGGGTCTCTCCTACGAGCAGTCCTTC
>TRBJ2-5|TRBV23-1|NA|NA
CASSFEGGGQETQYF
TGCGCCAGCAGTTTCGAGGGGGGAGGGCAAGAGACCCAGTACTTC
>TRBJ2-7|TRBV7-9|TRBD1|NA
CASSPAGGQGYEQYF
TGTGCCAGCAGCCCCGCGGGGGGACAGGGGTACGAGCAGTACTTC
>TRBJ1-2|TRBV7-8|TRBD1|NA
CASSLEGGNYGYTF
TGTGCCAGCAGCTTAGAAGGGGGCAACTATGGCTACACCTTC
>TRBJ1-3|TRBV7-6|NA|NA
CASSLGTGNSGNTIYF
TGTGCCAGCAGCTTAGGTACGGGGAACTCTGGAAACACCATATATTTT
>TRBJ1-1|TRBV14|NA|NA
CASSLLITPRTEAFF
TGTGCCAGCAGCCTACTGATAACCCCGAGGACTGAAGCTTTCTTT
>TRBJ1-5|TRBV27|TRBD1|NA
CATRGDRVPGGPQHF
TGTGCCACACGAGGGGACAGGGTCCCGGGGGGGCCCCAGCATTTT
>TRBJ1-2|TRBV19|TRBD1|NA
CASSIVWDRTKSNYGYTF
TGTGCCAGTAGTATAGTCTGGGACAGAACGAAGAGCAACTATGGCTACACCTTC
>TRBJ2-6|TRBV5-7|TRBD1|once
CASSLVGTARSGANVLTF
TGTGCCAGCAGCTTGGTGGGGACAGCTCGCTCTGGGGCCAACGTCCTGACTTTC
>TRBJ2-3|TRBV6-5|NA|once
CASSLYGWSSTDTQYF
TGTGCCAGCAGTTTATACGGGTGGTCGAGCACAGATACGCAGTATTTT
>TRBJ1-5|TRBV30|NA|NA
CAWSRGLAIQPQHF
TGTGCCTGGAGTCGGGGACTTGCGATTCAGCCCCAGCATTTT